The source of this TCR beta chain is a study of spatial heterogeneity in lung cancer. The time point here: sample taken at primary tumor resection. Samples were obtained from roughly 65 donors, all untreated early-stage non-small cell lung cancer patients. TCRs were sequenced from unsorted whole RNA of tumor, nontumor lung or PBMC. In this sample, this clonotype turned up many times. The CDR3 loop spans 12 amino acids. The ends were cut back, 5 bases at V and 4 bases at J, with 7 bases in the middle. CDR1 and CDR2 from the germline V gene are LGHNT and FRNRAP. A distinct unique molecular identifier was carried by each TCR cDNA molecule. Each CDR3 protein gets one entry after TCRdb re-called the 5' RACE reads with MiXCR. Altogether tens of thousands of distinct CDR3 sequences are present, roughly 5.2% being singletons, with the ten largest covering around 10%.

This specimen was PBMCs, taken at surgery. The receptor was derived from a male donor with early-stage non-small cell lung cancer. V usage is TRBV12-5 and J usage is TRBJ2-3, with D uncertain. CDR3 sequence reads: CASGRAPDTQYF. The CDR3 region has the DNA TGTGCTAGTGGTAGGGCCCCAGATACGCAGTATTTT.